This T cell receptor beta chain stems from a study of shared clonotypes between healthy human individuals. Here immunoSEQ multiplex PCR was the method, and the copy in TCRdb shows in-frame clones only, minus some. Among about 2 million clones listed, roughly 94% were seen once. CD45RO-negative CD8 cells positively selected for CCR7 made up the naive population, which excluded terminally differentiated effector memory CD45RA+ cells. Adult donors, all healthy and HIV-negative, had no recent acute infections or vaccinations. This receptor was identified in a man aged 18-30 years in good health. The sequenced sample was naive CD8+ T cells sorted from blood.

DNA of the CDR3: TGTGCCAGCAGTAACCGGGACAGCAACTACGAGCAGTACTTC. It specifies CASSNRDSNYEQYF. The chain combines TRBV28 with TRBJ2-7; the match to TRBD1 covers 7 bases. The J segment lost 3 bases and the V segment lost 5 bases, leaving 7 bases of the junction unmatched. CDR3 size: 14 residues. Germline assignment: CDR1 MDHEN and CDR2 SYDVKM.